These T cell receptor beta chains were read from a single sample in a study of blood T cell repertoires in COVID-19. TCRdb's copy holds only in-frame clones and misses some; the assay was immunoSEQ multiplex PCR. The table has roughly 250,000 clones, 75% to 90% seen once. Sequenced: PBMCs or T cells enriched from blood (not recorded which). The receptors stem from a man aged 50-60 years who had been exposed to COVID-19. CDR3s include the opening cysteine and the closing phenylalanine or tryptophan. D genes are given only for firm matches. Clone size is stated in some rows and not others, as once, few, many or a class when expanded.

TRBV5-3	NA	TRBJ1-4	NA	TGTGCCAGAAGTGAGGGACAATGTAATGAAAAACTGTTTTTT	CARSEGQCNEKLFF
TRBV18	NA	TRBJ1-4	NA	TGTGCCAGCTCACCACCTTCAGGGTTAGGAAAACTGTTTTTT	CASSPPSGLGKLFF
TRBV28	NA	TRBJ2-6	NA	TGTGCCAGCAGCCCTCGTGGGCCGTCCCCTGGGGCCAACGTCCTGACTTTC	CASSPRGPSPGANVLTF
TRBV5-1	NA	TRBJ1-4	TRBD1	TGCGCCAGCAGCTTCGTGACAGGGAATGAAAAACTGTTTTTT	CASSFVTGNEKLFF
TRBV5-1	NA	TRBJ1-1	NA	TGCGCCAGCAGCTCTGGAAAAACAGGAGTTAACACTGAAGCTTTCTTT	CASSSGKTGVNTEAFF
TRBV24-1	NA	TRBJ1-2	NA	TGTGCCACCAGTGATGGACAGCTAAGTGGCTACACCTTC	CATSDGQLSGYTF
TRBV5-6	few	TRBJ2-7	NA	TGTGCCAGCAGCTTGGCAGGGGTCACCTACGAGCAGTACTTC	CASSLAGVTYEQYF
TRBV5-4	once	TRBJ1-1	TRBD1	TGTGCCAGCAGCGGAACAGGGGGGACTGAAGCTTTCTTT	CASSGTGGTEAFF
TRBV3-1/TRBV3-2	NA	TRBJ1-5	TRBD1	TGTGCCAGCAGCCAAACACAGGGGACAGGGGGCAATCAGCCCCAGCATTTT	CASSQTQGTGGNQPQHF
TRBV5-6	NA	TRBJ1-1	TRBD1	TGTGCCAGCAGCGAAGGGACAGGGGAAAGTGAAGCTTTCTTT	CASSEGTGESEAFF
TRBV28	NA	TRBJ1-1	NA	TGTGCCAGCAGTTCAAACAGGGAGTGGAGGACTGAAGCTTTCTTT	CASSSNREWRTEAFF
TRBV7-8	NA	TRBJ1-4	NA	TGTGCCAGCAGCCCTAGACAGGCAACTAATGAAAAACTGTTTTTT	CASSPRQATNEKLFF
TRBV5-1	NA	TRBJ2-7	NA	TGCGCCAGCAGCTTGGCCGTTAACTACGAGCAGTACTTC	CASSLAVNYEQYF
TRBV6-6	NA	TRBJ2-4	TRBD2	TGTGCCAGCGGTGGACTAGCAAAAAACATTCAGTACTTC	CASGGLAKNIQYF
TRBV6-5	NA	TRBJ2-2	TRBD2	TGTGCCAGCAGTTACTTAGCGGGAGGTCCCGGGGAGCTGTTTTTT	CASSYLAGGPGELFF
TRBV19	once	TRBJ1-2	NA	TGTGCCAGTAGTCCCGACAGGAACTATGGCTACACCTTC	CASSPDRNYGYTF
TRBV29-1	once	TRBJ2-5	NA	TGCAGCGTTTGGTACGGGGGGCTAGAGACCCAGTACTTC	CSVWYGGLETQYF
TRBV27	NA	TRBJ2-1	TRBD2	TGTGCCAGCAGTTTGAGGGGGGGACTAGCGGGAGACCCCGGCAATGAGCAGTTCTTC	CASSLRGGLAGDPGNEQFF
TRBV28	NA	TRBJ1-5	TRBD1	TGTGCCAGCGTAATAAGACAGGGTTTTACCCAGCCCCAGCATTTT	CASVIRQGFTQPQHF
TRBV5-1	NA	TRBJ2-3	NA	TGCGCCAGCAGCGGGGGGACAGCTAGCACAGATACGCAGTATTTT	CASSGGTASTDTQYF
TRBV2	NA	TRBJ2-5	TRBD2	TGTGCCAGCAGTGAAGCTAGCGGGGGGGCAAAGACCCAGTACTTC	CASSEASGGAKTQYF
TRBV5-1	NA	TRBJ2-1	TRBD2	TGCGCCAGCAGCGTCCTAGCGGGAGGCACCATTAGTGAGCAGTTCTTC	CASSVLAGGTISEQFF
TRBV2	NA	TRBJ1-5	NA	TGTGCCACCCAACTTAGTCCCCACAGCAATCAGCCCCAGCATTTT	CATQLSPHSNQPQHF
TRBV10-3	NA	TRBJ2-1	TRBD2	TGTGCCTCGGGGGGGGCTCTCTACAATGAGCAGTTCTTC	CASGGALYNEQFF
TRBV19	once	TRBJ1-1	TRBD1	TGTGCCAGTACCAGACAGGGATTAGGATCTGAAGCTTTCTTT	CASTRQGLGSEAFF
TRBV21-1	NA	TRBJ2-2	NA	TGTGCCAGCAGCCCCAGGGGTCACACCGGGGAGCTGTTTTTT	CASSPRGHTGELFF
TRBV2	NA	TRBJ1-1	TRBD1	TGTGCCAGCAGCAGGGACAGGAACACTGAAGCTTTCTTT	CASSRDRNTEAFF
TRBV30	NA	TRBJ2-6	NA	TGTGCCTGGACAGGGACTGGGGCCAACGTCCTGACTTTC	CAWTGTGANVLTF
TRBV15	NA	TRBJ1-5	NA	TGTGCCACCAGCAGCTTAACAAGTAGCAATCAGCCCCAGCATTTT	CATSSLTSSNQPQHF
TRBV10-2	once	TRBJ1-1	NA	TGCGCCAGCAGTGTTGGTCGGGGTACTGAAGCTTTCTTT	CASSVGRGTEAFF
TRBV28	few	TRBJ2-3	TRBD2	TGTGCCAGCAGTACTCAGATCGGACTAGCGGCTAGCACAGATACGCAGTATTTT	CASSTQIGLAASTDTQYF
TRBV7-9	NA	TRBJ1-2	NA	TGTGCCAGCAGCTTAGACGGCCTTCCGGAGGATGGCTACACCTTC	CASSLDGLPEDGYTF
TRBV2	NA	TRBJ1-5	TRBD1	TGTGCCAGCAGAGGGACAGGGGGCGGGGGCAATCAGCCCCAGCATTTT	CASRGTGGGGNQPQHF
TRBV5-1	NA	TRBJ1-6	NA	TGCGCCAGCAGCGTTGGGGGCAATTCACCCCTCCACTTT	CASSVGGNSPLHF
TRBV7-2	NA	TRBJ1-1	NA	TGTGCCAGCAGCTTAGGGGGCAGGGCTTATCAGGGCACTGAAGCTTTCTTT	CASSLGGRAYQGTEAFF
TRBV9	NA	TRBJ1-4	NA	TGTGCCAGCAGCGTAGATCAAGGGAGGCGGCCTAATGAAAAACTGTTTTTT	CASSVDQGRRPNEKLFF
TRBV29-1	NA	TRBJ2-2	TRBD1	TGCAGCGTTTTATCGGACAGGGCATCGAACACCGGGGAGCTGTTTTTT	CSVLSDRASNTGELFF
TRBV11-2	NA	TRBJ1-4	NA	TGTGCCAGCAGCTTAGAGGAGGGGTTAGGTGAAAAACTGTTTTTT	CASSLEEGLGEKLFF
TRBV7-9	NA	TRBJ2-2	TRBD1	TGTGCCAGCAGCCCACCAGGGGGATCGGGAACCGGGGAGCTGTTTTTT	CASSPPGGSGTGELFF
TRBV12-5	NA	TRBJ2-1	NA	TGTGCTAGTGGTTTGGGGCAGGGGAGGGATGAGCAGTTCTTC	CASGLGQGRDEQFF
TRBV5-1	NA	TRBJ1-1	NA	TGCGCCAGCAGCTTGTGGCAAAACACTGAAGCTTTCTTT	CASSLWQNTEAFF
TRBV3-1/TRBV3-2	NA	TRBJ1-2	NA	TGTGCCAGCAGCCCTCCCCAGGGGTTTGGAGGCTACACCTTC	CASSPPQGFGGYTF
TRBV7-3	NA	TRBJ1-3	TRBD1	TGTGCCAGCAGTTCGACAGGGGCTGGAAACACCATATATTTT	CASSSTGAGNTIYF
TRBV2	NA	TRBJ2-5	TRBD1	TGTGCCAGCCGGGACAGGTGGGAGACCCAGTACTTC	CASRDRWETQYF
TRBV15	NA	TRBJ1-1	NA	TGTGCCACCAGCAGAGATCCTAGGGAAGCTTTCTTT	CATSRDPREAFF
TRBV2	NA	TRBJ2-3	NA	TGTGCCAGCAGTTTGACTAGACGCACAGATACGCAGTATTTT	CASSLTRRTDTQYF
TRBV19	NA	TRBJ1-3	NA	TGTGCCAGTAGTATTGGTTCCAGGGGAGGAAACACCATATATTTT	CASSIGSRGGNTIYF
TRBV5-4	NA	TRBJ2-5	NA	TGTGCCAGCAGCCCTAGGGGAGGAGTTCTAGGCGAGACCCAGTACTTC	CASSPRGGVLGETQYF
TRBV28	NA	TRBJ1-1	TRBD1	TGTGCCAGCAGTCCCCCGACAGGGACTACTGAAGCTTTCTTT	CASSPPTGTTEAFF
TRBV27	NA	TRBJ1-1	NA	TGTGCCAGCAGTTCCGCAAGGAGGCTACACACTGAAGCTTTCTTT	CASSSARRLHTEAFF
TRBV12-5	NA	TRBJ1-5	NA	TGTGCTAGCAAGCTAGGAGGTAGCAATCAGCCCCAGCATTTT	CASKLGGSNQPQHF
TRBV3-1/TRBV3-2	NA	TRBJ1-2	TRBD1	TGTGCCAGCAGCCATGCGGACAGGGAGGGCTACACCTTC	CASSHADREGYTF
TRBV19	NA	TRBJ1-2	TRBD1	TGTGCCAGTAGTATTAGGGACAGGGGCGCGTCCGGCTACACCTTC	CASSIRDRGASGYTF